This T cell receptor beta chain was profiled in a study of beta chain features in type 1 diabetes. Study results and limitations: Moderate yet significant TCRB CDR3 shortening was seen in Type 1 diabetes patients in all four CD4+ subsets.

A note on this clone: Its antigen is not identified.

Since all of the isolated RNA was reverse transcribed, expressed TCRB transcripts were what got sequenced. Reads from naive, central memory and regulatory T cell samples averaged roughly 3.6 million. The method was immunoSEQ multiplex PCR; TCRdb's version includes in-frame clones alone and lacks a portion of them. Of about 280,000 clones in the sample, 15% are singletons; the top ten hold more than 0.015%. Sequenced: naive CD4+ T cells from blood. The sequence derives from a young man with type 1 diabetes.

This CDR3 reads CASRGDMAGANVLTF. CDR3 sequence (DNA): TGCGCCAGCCGCGGGGATATGGCTGGGGCCAACGTCCTGACTTTC. This chain uses TRBV5-1 with TRBJ2-6; tentatively, D is TRBD2 (6 bases). V lost 7 bases and J 2 bases, leaving 13 bases between the germline ends. The V gene's germline CDR1 is SGHRS and CDR2 YFSETQ. This CDR3 region has 15 residues.